The following is a TCR beta chain sequence with its context. No antigen is known for it. The data were taken from a study of CD8 T cells in Susac syndrome. Turning to the study itself: Blood was drawn from Susac syndrome patients while they were therapy-naive, on corticosteroids, or on intravenous immunoglobulin alone.

TEMRA cells were FACS-enriched, unlike CD8+ and CD4+ T cells, which were negatively isolated. Broader study findings: In Susac patients, clonal expansion was not detected in CD4+ cells.

Random hexamers served to reverse transcribe roughly 0.5 to 1 ug RNA. TCRdb re-called the immunoSEQ multiplex PCR reads through MiXCR, storing one row per CDR3 protein. The sample has fewer than 200,000 distinct CDR3 sequences, 75% to 95% seen once. The sequence came from a human donor with Susac syndrome. Sequencing was carried out using CD4+ T cells from PBMCs.

As DNA, the CDR3 is TGTGCCAGCAGTGAAGCGACCAACATTCAGTACTTC. It yields the protein CASSEATNIQYF. The genes are TRBV6-1 and TRBJ2-4; no reliable D call. Trimming stripped 0 bases from V and 7 bases from J, with 4 bases between. The V gene's germline CDR1 is MNHNS and CDR2 SASEGT. This CDR3 has 12 amino acids.